This T cell receptor beta chain was sequenced for a study of blood T cell repertoires in COVID-19. As for the study in general: PBMCs, B-cell-depleted T cells, or T cells provided the cDNA or gDNA that made up the material.

How the authors handled the data: Scientists estimated how many nucleated cells there were by amplifying reference gene primers. Some clones are missing from TCRdb's copy, which holds only in-frame ones; the method was immunoSEQ multiplex PCR. That table is the source of V, J and clone size, and D and trimming were worked out from the DNA. The sample has 140,000 to 150,000 clones, about nine tenths seen once; the top ten hold 11%. Participants' own reports of clinical history determined their cohort assignment. From germline, CDR1 is SNHLY and CDR2 FYNNEI. V shed 4 bases and J 5 bases; nucleotides not matched to a gene: 7. The CDR3 runs to 15 residues.

The receptor comes from a man aged 55 to 70 who had recovered from COVID-19. Material for sequencing was PBMCs or T cells enriched from blood (not recorded which). This sequence joins TRBV2 and TRBJ1-5; TRBD1 matches at 8 bases. CDR3 region: CASSVTSRGHQPQHF. For the CDR3, the DNA is TGTGCCAGCAGTGTTACGAGCAGGGGGCATCAGCCCCAGCATTTT.